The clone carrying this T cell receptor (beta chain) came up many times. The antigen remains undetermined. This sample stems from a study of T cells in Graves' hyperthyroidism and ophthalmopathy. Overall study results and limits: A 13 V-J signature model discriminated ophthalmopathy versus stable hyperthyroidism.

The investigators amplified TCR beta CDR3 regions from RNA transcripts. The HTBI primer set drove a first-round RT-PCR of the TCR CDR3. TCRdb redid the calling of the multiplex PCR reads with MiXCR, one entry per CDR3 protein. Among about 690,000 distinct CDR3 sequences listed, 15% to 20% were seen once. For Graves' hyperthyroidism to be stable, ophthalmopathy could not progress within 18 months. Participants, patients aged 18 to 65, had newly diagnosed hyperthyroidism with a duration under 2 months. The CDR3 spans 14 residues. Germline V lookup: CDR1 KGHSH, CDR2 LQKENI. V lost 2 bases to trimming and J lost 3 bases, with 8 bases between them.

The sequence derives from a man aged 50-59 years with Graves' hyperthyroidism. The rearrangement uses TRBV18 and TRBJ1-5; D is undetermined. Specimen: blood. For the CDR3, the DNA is TGTGCCAGCTCACCAAGGGATAACAATCAGCCCCAGCATTTT. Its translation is CASSPRDNNQPQHF. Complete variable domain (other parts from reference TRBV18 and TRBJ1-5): NAGVMQNPRHLVRRRGQEARLRCSPMKGHSHVYWYRQLPEEGLKFMVYLQKENIIDESGMPKERFSAEFPKEGPSILRIQQVVRGDSAAYFCASSPRDNNQPQHFGDGTRLSIL.